The rows below give T cell receptor beta chains drawn from one sample of a study of spatial heterogeneity in lung cancer. Each CDR3 protein is one row after TCRdb ran MiXCR on the 5' RACE reads. The sample comprises about 43,000 distinct CDR3 sequences, about 22% of which are singletons, and approximately 7.2% rests with the top ten. Specimen: PBMCs, collected at follow-up. Receptors originate from a female donor with early-stage non-small cell lung cancer. Each CDR3 is given with its conserved first and last residue.

>TRBV5-1|TRBJ2-1
CASSLGTGYNEQFF
>TRBV5-4|TRBJ2-5
CASSWDRQETQYF
>TRBV6-1|TRBJ1-3
CASSGRGLSGNTIYF
>TRBV13|TRBJ2-6
CASSQQSNVLTF
>TRBV27|TRBJ2-3
CASSPTTTFGDTQYF
>TRBV4-2|TRBJ2-1
CASSQVPRDEQFF
>TRBV20-1|TRBJ1-6
CSARTRGSSYNSPLHF
>TRBV19|TRBJ2-1
CASRGRSNEQFF
>TRBV2|TRBJ1-5
CASLQGADYSNQPQHF
>TRBV3-1|TRBJ2-5
CASSQDLAGTETQYF
>TRBV20-1|TRBJ2-3
CSARGQRGIDTQYF
>TRBV4-1|TRBJ2-1
CASSRTGLGEQFF
>TRBV20-1|TRBJ2-1
CSASDSAWDNEQFF
>TRBV27|TRBJ2-3
CASSLNRGAQYF
>TRBV13|TRBJ1-1
CASSSGQGLNTEAFF
>TRBV25-1|TRBJ2-7
CASSEFPYEQYF
>TRBV6-1|TRBJ2-1
CASGTGSRSYNEQFF
>TRBV27|TRBJ1-1
CASQGGMERTEAFF
>TRBV6-2/TRBV6-3|TRBJ1-5
CASSWGNNQPQHF
>TRBV27|TRBJ2-2
CASSLSAGDTGELFF
>TRBV9|TRBJ1-1
CASSVAPDIEAFF
>TRBV7-9|TRBJ2-7
CASSSPTSGATYEQYF
>TRBV6-5|TRBJ2-6
CASRLDPSGANVLTF
>TRBV10-3|TRBJ2-1
CAISEEGTIRQFF
>TRBV6-5|TRBJ2-4
CASSSWGYRRENIQYF
>TRBV29-1|TRBJ2-3
CSPLVVATQYF
>TRBV5-1|TRBJ2-7
CASSRRGTGTKNYEQYF
>TRBV7-8|TRBJ2-5
CASSLGRFPGETQYF
>TRBV2|TRBJ2-5
CASSEYSQETQYF
>TRBV20-1|TRBJ1-4
CSAPGPNEKLFF
>TRBV20-1|TRBJ1-3
CSALFGGNTIYF
>TRBV10-3|TRBJ2-7
CAFSSGTGRHEQYF
>TRBV5-5|TRBJ1-1
CASSLVSTEAFF
>TRBV5-1|TRBJ1-1
CASSLAIGANTEAFF
>TRBV12-3/TRBV12-4|TRBJ2-3
CASSLAGGAIDTQYF